The 31 T cell receptor beta chains reported below all come from one sample, sequenced in a study of cytomegalovirus exposure and HLA in healthy donors. This table comes from immunoSEQ multiplex PCR, and its TCRdb copy is limited to in-frame clones, with some not included. The sample consists of about 240,000 clones, roughly 86% of them appearing once. The source material was PBMCs. These receptors were taken from a woman in her thirties in good health and CMV-seropositive.

The chain links TRBV5-6 to TRBJ2-5; 13 bases line up with TRBD2. CDR1 and CDR2 (germline): SGHDT, YYEEEE. The CDR3 is 14 amino acids. Trimming removed 4 bases from V and 10 bases from J; junction bases left unmatched: 7. The CDR3 is CASSPTSGRPVQYF. CDR3 sequence (DNA): TGTGCCAGCAGCCCGACTAGCGGGAGGCCGGTCCAGTACTTC.

The rearrangement uses TRBV7-6 and TRBJ1-2; D is ambiguous. Trimming cost V 5 bases and J 4 bases, with 17 bases left between them. This CDR3 has 15 residues. Looked up from germline, CDR1 is SGHVS and CDR2 is FNYEAQ. The DNA of the CDR3 is TGTGCCAGCAGCCCCGCCCCGGCGGTCCCCTATGGCTACACCTTC. Translated, it gives CASSPAPAVPYGYTF.

This chain joins TRBV2 and TRBJ1-2; D remains ambiguous. The V and J ends lost 6 bases and 3 bases respectively, with 14 bases between them. The CDR3 covers 14 residues. CDR1 and CDR2 (germline): SNHLY, FYNNEI. Here the CDR3 reads CASRSGELHYGYTF. Written as DNA, the CDR3 is TGTGCCAGCAGGAGTGGGGAGCTCCACTATGGCTACACCTTC.

The chain couples TRBV15 to TRBJ1-4; maybe TRBD1 (5 bases). Per the germline V gene, CDR1 is LNHNV and CDR2 is YYDKDF (reference sequence). The V gene lost 8 bases and the J gene lost 1 base, with 20 bases spanning the gap. This CDR3 comprises 17 residues. The CDR3 nucleotides read TGTGCCACCGCTCACCACCCAGGGTTTCGAACTAATGAAAAACTGTTTTTT. Residues: CATAHHPGFRTNEKLFF.

The chain uses TRBV27 and TRBJ2-3; TRBD2 matches 8 bases. CDR3 size: 18 residues. Germline V CDR1 and CDR2: MNHEY, SMNVEV (reference sequence). V shed 3 bases and J 1 base; nucleotides not matched to a gene: 12. The CDR3 DNA reads TGTGCCAGCAGTTTTTACCCGGGGACTAGTCAGGGCACAGATACGCAGTATTTT. Its protein product is CASSFYPGTSQGTDTQYF.

The CDR3 region has the DNA TGTGCCACCAGCGTAGAGCCAGGCCTCATGAACACTGAAGCTTTCTTT. It yields the protein CATSVEPGLMNTEAFF. The chain uses TRBV15 and TRBJ1-1; D is uncertain. The V and J ends lost 5 bases and 0 bases respectively, with 16 bases between them. Germline V gene sequence: CDR1 LNHNV, CDR2 YYDKDF (reference sequence). CDR3 length equals 16 residues.

The CDR3 DNA follows: TGTGCCAGCAGTTTATTAGGGACTTCCACCTACGAGCAGTACTTC. Translation gives CASSLLGTSTYEQYF. V gene TRBV27 combines with J gene TRBJ2-7, with D possibly TRBD2 on 6 matching bases. Germline CDR1 and CDR2: MNHEY and SMNVEV (reference sequence). Trimming took 1 base from V and 2 from J, leaving 12 bases between them. CDR3 size: 15 residues.

This rearrangement joins TRBV9 to TRBJ2-1; the match to TRBD2 covers 9 bases. The V and J ends lost 4 bases and 5 bases, in that order; junction bases with no gene match: 10. The CDR3 runs to 16 residues. CDR1 SGDLS and CDR2 YYNGEE come from the germline V gene. The CDR3 nucleotides read TGTGCCAGCAGCTCACGGACTAGCGCGATAAACAATGAGCAGTTCTTC. Encoded protein: CASSSRTSAINNEQFF.

The J gene is TRBJ1-3, the V gene TRBV5-1; 7 nucleotides align to TRBD1. Per germline, CDR1 SGHRS and CDR2 YFSETQ. The CDR3 has 15 residues. V dropped 2 bases and J dropped 6; count of bases not matched to a gene: 8. In nucleotides, the CDR3 is TGCGCCAGCAGCTTACTTCCCGGGACAGAAAACACCATATATTTT. Translating gives CASSLLPGTENTIYF.

CDR3 region: CASSATSGNTIYF. CDR3 DNA sequence: TGCGCCAGCAGTGCTACCTCTGGAAACACCATATATTTT. The chain joins TRBV10-1 to TRBJ1-3; D is unresolved. This CDR3 has 13 residues. V lost 4 bases and J lost 0, with 4 bases in between. The germline CDR1 and CDR2 sequences are WNHNN and SYGVQD (reference sequence).

The rearrangement joins TRBV11-3 to TRBJ2-1; a possible D gene is TRBD1 (6 bases). V was pared by 5 bases and J by 3 bases, with 14 bases between. CDR1 SGHNT and CDR2 YENEEA come from the germline V gene. The CDR3 has 15 amino acids. CDR3 loop: CASSRGQLNYNEQFF. Here the CDR3 DNA reads TGTGCCAGCAGCCGAGGACAGTTAAACTACAATGAGCAGTTCTTC.

The chain employs TRBV4-2 and TRBJ2-1; TRBD2 agrees at 8 bases. In germline, CDR1 is LGHNA, CDR2 YNFKEQ. Trimming removed 1 base from V and 3 bases from J; junction bases left unmatched: 5. The CDR3 contains 16 residues. CDR3 in amino acids: CASSQARTSGYNEQFF. The CDR3 nucleotides are TGTGCCAGCAGCCAAGCAAGAACTAGCGGCTACAATGAGCAGTTCTTC.

V is TRBV27 and J is TRBJ2-7, with TRBD2 matching over 12 bases. Germline CDR1 is MNHEY and CDR2 is SMNVEV (reference sequence). The length of the CDR3 is 17 residues. J lost 4 bases, V lost 3 bases, and 10 bases had no gene match. The CDR3 sequence: CASSLTSGSSTLYEQYF. The CDR3 nucleotides are TGTGCCAGCAGTTTGACTAGCGGGAGTTCTACTTTATACGAGCAGTACTTC.

As for this clone: Different DNA sequences within this sample yield the same CDR3. The genes are TRBV5-1 and TRBJ2-3; 7 bases map to TRBD1. Germline V CDR1 and CDR2: SGHRS, YFSETQ. V lost 4 bases to trimming and J lost 0 bases; unmatched junction nucleotides: 5. This CDR3 spans 15 amino acids. The CDR3 loop reads CASSLQGISTDTQYF. The CDR3 DNA is TGCGCCAGCAGCCTACAGGGGATTAGCACAGATACGCAGTATTTT.

The chain joins TRBV9 to TRBJ2-1; 14 nucleotides agree with TRBD2. Unmatched junction bases numbered 6, after V lost 0 bases and J lost 4 bases. The CDR3 has 18 residues. Germline loops: CDR1 SGDLS, CDR2 YYNGEE. CDR3 nucleotides: TGTGCCAGCAGCGTAGTGGGACTAGCGGGAGCTGCTTACAATGAGCAGTTCTTC. This gives the protein CASSVVGLAGAAYNEQFF. The full variable domain, completed using reference TRBV9 and TRBJ2-1, is DSGVTQTPKHLITATGQRVTLRCSPRSGDLSVYWYQQSLDQGLQFLIQYYNGEERAKGNILERFSAQQFPDLHSELNLSSLELGDSALYFCASSVVGLAGAAYNEQFFGPGTRLTVL.

The genes are TRBV10-3 and TRBJ1-1; 8 nucleotides line up with TRBD1. Germline trimming cut 4 bases from V and 2 bases from J; bases unmatched to any gene: 6. This CDR3 region has 15 residues. Germline assignment: CDR1 ENHRY and CDR2 SYGVKD. CDR3 DNA: TGTGCCATCAGTGGTCGGACAGGGACTAACACTGAAGCTTTCTTT. Protein product: CAISGRTGTNTEAFF.

V and J are TRBV7-9 and TRBJ2-5, with 11 positions matching TRBD2. Germline V gene data show CDR1 as SEHNR and CDR2 as FQNEAQ (reference sequence). The CDR3 covers 16 residues. V was clipped by 3 bases and J by 5 bases; unmatched bases: 8. CDR3: CASSFSSGRAAETQYF. DNA of the CDR3: TGTGCCAGCAGCTTTAGTAGCGGGAGGGCCGCGGAGACCCAGTACTTC.

This chain connects TRBV6-1 to TRBJ1-1; 9 bases match TRBD1. With V trimmed by 3 bases and J by 0 bases, 2 bases remained unmatched. Germline CDR1 is MNHNS and CDR2 is SASEGT. This CDR3 spans 15 amino acids. The CDR3 sequence: CASSEGQGMNTEAFF. CDR3 nucleotide sequence: TGTGCCAGCAGTGAGGGACAGGGAATGAACACTGAAGCTTTCTTT.

V gene TRBV30 combines with J gene TRBJ1-2, with 12 nucleotides matching TRBD1. This CDR3 contains 16 residues. Germline V lookup: CDR1 GTSNPN, CDR2 SVGIG (reference sequence). The V segment lost 1 base and the J segment 7 bases; nucleotides outside the gene matches: 10. The CDR3 DNA reads TGTGCCTGGAGTGGACCGGGACAGGGGGCGCGTGTTGGCTACACCTTC. The encoded protein is CAWSGPGQGARVGYTF.

The chain recombines TRBV27 with TRBJ2-7; 11 positions agree with TRBD2. Germline V lookup: CDR1 MNHEY, CDR2 SMNVEV (reference sequence). After removal of 5 bases from V and 3 bases from J, the junction contained 3 bases not matched to a gene. The CDR3 loop spans 14 amino acids. CDR3 protein: CASSLTSGNYEQYF. The CDR3 nucleotides read TGTGCCAGCAGTCTGACTAGCGGGAACTACGAGCAGTACTTC.

The chain links TRBV27 to TRBJ2-2, with 7 bases that match TRBD2. The CDR3 spans 16 residues. Unmatched junction bases numbered 10, after V lost 3 bases and J lost 6 bases. The germline CDR1 and CDR2 sequences are MNHEY and SMNVEV (reference sequence). The CDR3 DNA is TGTGCCAGCAGTTTCTCGCCGGGAGGCACGGCCGGGGAGCTGTTTTTT. This sequence encodes CASSFSPGGTAGELFF.

The CDR3 DNA reads TGTGCCAGCAGTGAATATGGGAGAGCGGGAGGGCTCGCCGGGGAGCTGTTTTTT. Its translation is CASSEYGRAGGLAGELFF. V gene TRBV6-1 combines with J gene TRBJ2-2, with 10 bases aligning to TRBD2. The CDR3 spans 18 residues. Germline lookup yields CDR1 MNHNS and CDR2 SASEGT. After removal of 2 bases from V and 6 bases from J, the junction contained 12 bases not matched to a gene.

The chain has TRBV5-4 and TRBJ2-7, with D perhaps TRBD2 (6 bases). The germline gives CDR1 SGHNT, CDR2 YYREEE (reference sequence). The V end lost 0 bases, the J end lost 3 bases, and 13 bases lay between the germline ends. The length of the CDR3 is 15 residues. CDR3 sequence reads: CASSLVGSKGYEQYF. For the CDR3, the DNA is TGTGCCAGCAGCTTGGTCGGGAGTAAGGGCTACGAGCAGTACTTC.

The DNA for the CDR3 is TGTGCCAGTAGTACGTGGACAGGGGCCTACGAGCAGTACTTC. It codes for CASSTWTGAYEQYF. The V call is TRBV19, the J call TRBJ2-7; TRBD1 matches at 9 bases. Germline trimming cut 4 bases from V and 2 bases from J; bases unmatched to any gene: 3. The length of the CDR3 is 14 residues. Germline values: CDR1 LNHDA, CDR2 SQIVND (reference sequence). The whole variable domain, filled in from reference TRBV19 and TRBJ2-7, reads DGGITQSPKYLFRKEGQNVTLSCEQNLNHDAMYWYRQDPGQGLRLIYYSQIVNDFQKGDIAEGYSVSREKKESFPLTVTSAQKNPTAFYLCASSTWTGAYEQYFGPGTRLTVT.

V is TRBV5-6 and J is TRBJ1-1; maybe TRBD1 (6 bases). The CDR3 runs to 15 residues. V lost 2 bases to trimming and J lost 1 base, with 12 bases between them. CDR1 is SGHDT and CDR2 is YYEEEE in the germline V gene. The CDR3 bases are TGTGCCAGCAGCTTTTTAAGGGGGTGGAACACTGAAGCTTTCTTT. Translated, it gives CASSFLRGWNTEAFF.

The rearrangement joins TRBV4-2 to TRBJ1-4; tentatively, D is TRBD1 (5 bases). The CDR3 length is 15 residues. The V and J ends lost 10 bases and 6 bases respectively, with 21 bases between them. CDR1 is LGHNA, CDR2 YNFKEQ, per germline. CDR3 bases: TGTGCCATCGGGGAACTTCGGGGGGAACATGAAAAACTGTTTTTT. This translates into CAIGELRGEHEKLFF.

Only one count was recorded for this clone. The gene calls are TRBV30 and TRBJ1-5; TRBD1 might be the D (6 bases). The V end was cut by 0 bases, the J end by 2 bases, with 14 bases between. Germline CDR1 GTSNPN, CDR2 SVGIG (reference sequence). The CDR3 is made up of 16 amino acids. The CDR3 spells CAWSVHGGAGNQPQHF. The DNA of the CDR3 is TGTGCCTGGAGTGTACATGGGGGGGCTGGCAATCAGCCCCAGCATTTT.

The chain joins TRBV6-6 to TRBJ2-7, with TRBD1 as a possible D gene (7 bases). CDR1 and CDR2 (germline): MNHNY, SVGAGI (reference sequence). The CDR3 has 15 residues. V was cut by 7 bases and J by 2 bases, with 18 bases left in between. For the CDR3, the DNA is TGTGCCAGCACCCACCCAGGGGGAGGTCCCTACGAGCAGTACTTC. Its translation: CASTHPGGGPYEQYF.

The rearrangement joins TRBV29-1 to TRBJ2-7; 9 bases map to TRBD1. CDR1 is SQVTM, CDR2 ANQGSEA, per germline. This CDR3 has 15 residues. Trimming removed 4 bases from V and 2 bases from J; junction bases left unmatched: 9. The CDR3 region is CSVAGDRGATYEQYF. The CDR3 bases are TGCAGCGTTGCGGGAGACAGGGGGGCAACCTACGAGCAGTACTTC.

V and J are TRBV4-1 and TRBJ1-5, with D hard to call. CDR3 length: 14 residues. V shed 5 bases and J shed 0 bases, with 8 bases lying between them. The germline V gene has CDR1 MGHRA and CDR2 YSYEKL. CDR3: CASSVDSSNQPQHF. CDR3 bases: TGCGCCAGCAGCGTCGATAGTAGCAATCAGCCCCAGCATTTT.

This clone was detected only once. This chain links TRBV30 with TRBJ1-3; 7 positions agree with TRBD1. The junction had 7 bases not matched to a gene; V was cut back by 1 base and J by 4 bases. CDR1 GTSNPN and CDR2 SVGIG come from the germline V gene (reference sequence). The CDR3 is made up of 15 amino acids. CDR3 nucleotides: TGTGCCTGGAGTGGGACTCGGGACAGAGGAAACACCATATATTTT. It is translated as CAWSGTRDRGNTIYF.